These 26 T cell receptor beta chains were sequenced from one sample in a study of blood T cells in healthy people across ages. Primed by a sample-barcoded 5' primer and a J-beta primer mix, a second PCR proceeded for 7 to 11 cycles. TCRdb recomputed calls from the 5' RACE reads with MiXCR, one row per CDR3 protein. The sample shows roughly 1.4 million distinct CDR3 sequences, 45% to 70% of them seen only once. The sample consisted of blood. Every receptor here comes from a man between 18 and 35 years old in good health.

CDR3 in amino acids: CASSTGVTSYEQYF. The CDR3 coding sequence is TGTGCCAGCAGTACTGGCGTCACCTCCTACGAGCAGTACTTC. The V gene is TRBV7-9, the J gene TRBJ2-7; D is uncertain. This CDR3 comprises 14 residues. V lost 6 bases, J lost 0 bases, and 12 bases lay in between. Looked up from germline, CDR1 is SEHNR and CDR2 is FQNEAQ (reference sequence).

DNA of the CDR3: TGTGCCAGCAGCGCCGGTTGGGGCCTTGACAGGGCGAACGGCTACACCTTC. Amino acids: CASSAGWGLDRANGYTF. This chain connects TRBV9 to TRBJ1-2; 7 nucleotides agree with TRBD1. The germline V gene encodes CDR1 SGDLS and CDR2 YYNGEE. CDR3 length: 17 residues. V lost 3 bases to trimming and J lost 8 bases; unmatched junction nucleotides: 19.

This chain uses TRBV4-1 with TRBJ2-7; 10 bases fit TRBD1. V lost 1 base, J lost 2 bases, and 2 bases stayed unmatched. The CDR3 spans 15 residues. The germline CDR1 and CDR2 sequences are MGHRA and YSYEKL. The CDR3 DNA sequence: TGCGCCAGCAGCCAAGGACAGGGGGCCCCCTACGAGCAGTACTTC. This codes for CASSQGQGAPYEQYF.

The chain recombines TRBV4-3 with TRBJ2-7; D is perhaps TRBD1 (6 bases). The CDR3 has 13 residues. Germline V gene lookup returns CDR1 LGHNA and CDR2 YSLEER. V was pared by 5 bases and J by 6 bases, with 14 bases between. The CDR3 DNA follows: TGCGCCAGCAGCACCCGACAGGATGCCGAGCAGTACTTC. Its translation: CASSTRQDAEQYF.

The V call is TRBV20-1, the J call TRBJ1-2, with D possibly matching TRBD1 (5 bases). This CDR3 is built from 14 residues. Germline V gene data show CDR1 as DFQATT and CDR2 as SNEGSKA (reference sequence). V lost 3 bases to trimming and J lost 2 bases, with 13 bases between them. DNA for the CDR3: TGCAGTGCTAGGGCACGACAGACAAACTATGGCTACACCTTC. Translating gives CSARARQTNYGYTF.

This clonotype has just a few counts. V gene TRBV4-1 combines with J gene TRBJ2-7, with D unresolved. The germline gives CDR1 MGHRA, CDR2 YSYEKL. V lost 3 bases and J 0 bases, leaving 6 bases between the germline ends. There are 13 residues in the CDR3. This chain's CDR3 is CASSHANSYEQYF. In nucleotides, the CDR3 is TGCGCCAGCAGCCACGCGAACTCCTACGAGCAGTACTTC.

In its sample, this clonotype was seen once. V and J are TRBV6-5 and TRBJ2-5; TRBD1 agrees at 7 bases. V gave up 6 bases and J gave up 5 bases; unmatched junction bases: 9. Germline assignment: CDR1 MNHEY and CDR2 SVGAGI. This CDR3 is 14 amino acids long. CDR3: CASRPDRASETQYF. DNA for the CDR3: TGTGCCAGCAGGCCAGACAGGGCATCGGAGACCCAGTACTTC.

The chain is built from TRBV28 and TRBJ2-1; D tentatively reads TRBD1 or TRBD2 (5 bases each). The CDR3 loop spans 15 amino acids. V was cut by 2 bases and J by 5 bases, with 13 bases left in between. Looked up from germline, CDR1 is MDHEN and CDR2 is SYDVKM. CDR3 sequence: CASSLPAGRNNEQFF. The CDR3 DNA reads TGTGCCAGCAGTTTACCGGCAGGGAGAAACAATGAGCAGTTCTTC.

This clonotype was seen at least ten times. This chain joins TRBV20-1 and TRBJ1-6, with D maybe TRBD1 (5 bases). V was trimmed by 2 bases and J by 5 bases, leaving 13 bases between them. Germline values: CDR1 DFQATT, CDR2 SNEGSKA (reference sequence). CDR3 length: 15 amino acids. CDR3: CSARTGTADNSPLHF. The DNA for the CDR3 is TGCAGTGCTAGAACCGGGACGGCAGATAATTCACCCCTCCACTTT.

This clonotype was seen a single time. CDR3 protein: CASSLQDPPSYEQYF. The DNA for the CDR3 is TGTGCCAGCAGTCTCCAGGACCCGCCATCCTACGAGCAGTACTTC. The chain is built from TRBV6-6 and TRBJ2-7, with D unclear. Germline CDR1 is MNHNY and CDR2 is SVGAGI (reference sequence). Between the trimmed V and J ends, which lost 5 bases and 1 base, there was a span of 15 bases. CDR3 length: 15 amino acids.

V usage is TRBV7-9 and J usage is TRBJ1-6, with 11 nucleotides matching TRBD1. The germline CDR1 and CDR2 sequences are SEHNR and FQNEAQ (reference sequence). This CDR3 is built from 18 residues. After removal of 5 bases from V and 9 bases from J, the junction contained 15 bases not matched to a gene. Here the CDR3 reads CASSTSTGTGGRGSPLHF. CDR3 sequence (DNA): TGTGCCAGCAGCACCAGCACTGGGACAGGGGGTAGGGGTTCACCCCTCCACTTT.

This clonotype was observed a handful of times. J is TRBJ2-3 and V is TRBV4-1, with TRBD1 matching 7 bases. The germline V gene encodes CDR1 MGHRA and CDR2 YSYEKL. The CDR3 has 14 residues. The V segment lost 5 bases and the J segment 4 bases; nucleotides outside the gene matches: 6. The CDR3 region has the DNA TGCGCCAGCAGCGCTAGGGGGCAGCCAGATACGCAGTATTTT. Protein sequence: CASSARGQPDTQYF.

The rearrangement joins TRBV21-1 to TRBJ2-7; the table names TRBD2, a call not compared with the DNA. The J call may be incorrect, as the DNA end agrees better with TRBJ2-1. TRBV21-1 is shown as a pseudogene. The CDR3 contains 16 residues. The DNA of the CDR3 is TGTGCCAGCAGCAAAGTATCATGGCGGGAGTTGAATGAGCAGTTCTTC. Its protein is CASSKVSWRELNEQFF.

The chain carries TRBV12-3 or TRBV12-4 and TRBJ1-5; a weak D match, TRBD1 (5 bases). The CDR3 runs to 14 residues. The V end was cut by 7 bases, the J end by 4 bases, with 14 bases between. CDR3 coding DNA: TGTGCCAGCATCCTTGGGGGTGGGAATCAGCCCCAGCATTTT. This codes for CASILGGGNQPQHF.

The chain uses TRBV29-1 and TRBJ2-7; D unresolved. V was pared by 3 bases and J by 1 base, with 16 bases between. The germline V gene encodes CDR1 SQVTM and CDR2 ANQGSEA. The CDR3 length is 15 residues. The CDR3 here is CSVETPETASYEQYF. CDR3 DNA sequence: TGCAGCGTTGAGACACCAGAGACGGCATCCTACGAGCAGTACTTC.

The V call is TRBV7-9, the J call TRBJ1-2; possibly TRBD1 for D (5 bases). Germline assignment: CDR1 SEHNR and CDR2 FQNEAQ (reference sequence). V was pared by 0 bases and J by 2 bases, with 16 bases between. The length of the CDR3 is 17 residues. The CDR3 loop is CASSLATWGLTNYGYTF. Here the CDR3 DNA reads TGTGCCAGCAGCTTAGCCACCTGGGGACTGACGAACTATGGCTACACCTTC.

The CDR3 loop is CASSRLNSGSRSDYEQYF. The DNA for the CDR3 is TGCGCCAGCAGCCGACTTAATAGCGGGAGTCGGTCTGACTACGAGCAGTACTTC. The chain combines TRBV4-1 with TRBJ2-7; the match to TRBD2 covers 9 bases. V was clipped by 4 bases and J by 3 bases; unmatched bases: 16. The CDR3 extends over 18 amino acids. Germline CDR1 reads MGHRA; CDR2 reads YSYEKL.

The chain is built from TRBV21-1 and TRBJ2-4; TRBD2, the table's D call, was not compared with the DNA. TRBV21-1 is a listed pseudogene. The CDR3 consists of 13 residues. DNA for the CDR3: TGTCCCTTGGCGGGGGGTTCCAAAAACATTCAGTACTTC. Translating it yields CPLAGGSKNIQYF.

This clonotype occurred a few times. The genes are TRBV5-1 and TRBJ2-5; D is uncertain. CDR3 length: 16 residues. Between the trimmed V and J ends, which lost 0 bases and 1 base, there was a span of 13 bases. The germline V gene has CDR1 SGHRS and CDR2 YFSETQ. The CDR3 DNA reads as TGCGCCAGCAGCTTGGCAACGGTCAGCCTCCAAGAGACCCAGTACTTC. Amino acids: CASSLATVSLQETQYF.

The chain couples TRBV6-5 to TRBJ2-3; the D is unclear. CDR3 length equals 18 residues. Germline CDR1 is MNHEY and CDR2 is SVGAGI. Between the trimmed V and J ends, which lost 0 bases and 2 bases, there was a span of 18 bases. The CDR3 DNA reads as TGTGCCAGCAGTTACTCCTTGTCCCCCGGGTCCCTCACAGATACGCAGTATTTT. Translating gives CASSYSLSPGSLTDTQYF.

V is TRBV14 and J is TRBJ1-2, with D possibly TRBD1 on 5 matching bases. The CDR3 extends over 15 amino acids. Germline loops: CDR1 SGHDN, CDR2 FVKESK. Trimming stripped 3 bases from V and 4 bases from J, with 15 bases between. The CDR3 spells CASSQSSGGTYGYTF. CDR3 nucleotides: TGTGCCAGCAGCCAGTCTTCGGGGGGAACCTATGGCTACACCTTC.

The genes are TRBV2 and TRBJ1-5, with D tentatively TRBD1 (6 bases). The germline V and J ends were trimmed by 6 bases and 5 bases, with 11 bases remaining between them. The CDR3 is 13 amino acids. Germline CDR1 reads SNHLY; CDR2 reads FYNNEI. The CDR3 region has the DNA TGTGCCAGCAGGGGGGGGGCTGATCAGCCCCAGCATTTT. It specifies CASRGGADQPQHF.

This clonotype has more than one count but fewer than ten. J is TRBJ2-3 and V is TRBV20-1, with D tentatively TRBD2 (6 bases). Germline loops: CDR1 DFQATT, CDR2 SNEGSKA (reference sequence). Trimming cost V 6 bases and J 0 bases, with 10 bases left between them. This CDR3 has 13 residues. The CDR3: CSAGRDSTDTQYF. The CDR3 DNA reads as TGCAGTGCCGGGCGGGATAGCACAGATACGCAGTATTTT.

The chain recombines TRBV5-1 with TRBJ1-5; a possible D gene is TRBD1 (6 bases). The CDR3 extends over 13 amino acids. Germline CDR1 and CDR2: SGHRS and YFSETQ. V lost 3 bases and J 7 bases, leaving 11 bases between the germline ends. In DNA form, the CDR3 reads TGCGCCAGCAGCTCGGAACAGGGACAGCCCCAGCATTTT. Translating gives CASSSEQGQPQHF.

The count of this clonotype is one. This chain joins TRBV6-6 and TRBJ1-6; perhaps TRBD1 as D (6 bases). V lost 0 bases to trimming and J lost 9 bases, with 12 bases between them. CDR3 length: 15 amino acids. The germline V gene encodes CDR1 MNHNY and CDR2 SVGAGI (reference sequence). Written as DNA, the CDR3 is TGTGCCAGCAGTTACTCGGGGGGCGCGAGTTCACCCCTCCACTTT. Its protein product is CASSYSGGASSPLHF.

This CDR3 is CASSIGTTSGNTIYF. CDR3 nucleotides: TGCGCCAGCAGCATCGGGACAACCTCTGGAAACACCATATATTTT. The chain couples TRBV5-1 to TRBJ1-3; TRBD1 is a possible D gene (6 bases). V was shortened by 4 bases and J by 0 bases, with 11 bases between the two germline ends. This CDR3 has 15 amino acids. CDR1 and CDR2 from the germline V gene are SGHRS and YFSETQ.